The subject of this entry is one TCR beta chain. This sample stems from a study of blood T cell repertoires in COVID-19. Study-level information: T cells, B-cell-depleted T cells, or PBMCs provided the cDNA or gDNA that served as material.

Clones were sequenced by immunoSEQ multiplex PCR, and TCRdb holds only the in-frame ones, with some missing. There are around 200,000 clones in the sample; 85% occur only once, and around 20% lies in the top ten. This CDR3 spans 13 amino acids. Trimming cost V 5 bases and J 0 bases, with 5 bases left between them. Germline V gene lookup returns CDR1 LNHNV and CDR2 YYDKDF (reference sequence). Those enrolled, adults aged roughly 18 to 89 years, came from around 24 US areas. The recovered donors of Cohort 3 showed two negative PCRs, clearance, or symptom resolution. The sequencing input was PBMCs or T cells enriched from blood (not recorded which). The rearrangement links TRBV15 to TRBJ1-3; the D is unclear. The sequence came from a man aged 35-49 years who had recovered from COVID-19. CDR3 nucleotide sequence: TGTGCCACCAGCCCCTCCTCTGGAAACACCATATATTTT. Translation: CATSPSSGNTIYF.